Shown below are 14 T cell receptor beta chains from a single sample sequenced in a study of PD-1 blockade in classical Hodgkin lymphoma. The assay was immunoSEQ multiplex PCR, and TCRdb's table has in-frame clones only and misses some. This table holds some 7,100 clones, around 77% found once. Brentuximab vedotin exposure varied, and every patient relapsed after autologous stem cell transplantation. Negative selection with magnetic separation was used to purify CD4+ T cells from thawed PBMCs. The specimen comprised CD4+ T cells from blood, sampled at baseline. The source is a human donor with classical Hodgkin lymphoma.

This clone has only a few counts. The chain uses TRBV5-6 and TRBJ2-7; 7 bases line up with TRBD2. Trimming took 0 bases from V and 3 from J; bases not matched to a gene: 12. Germline-derived CDR1 and CDR2 are SGHDT and YYEEEE. The CDR3 length is 17 residues. CDR3 region: CASSLGLSGSISYEQYF. Here the CDR3 DNA reads TGTGCCAGCAGCTTGGGCCTTAGCGGGTCAATCAGCTACGAGCAGTACTTC.

V gene TRBV4-3 combines with J gene TRBJ2-2; TRBD1 is a possible D gene (5 bases). The CDR3 has 15 residues. CDR1 is LGHNA and CDR2 is YSLEER in the germline V gene. V was shortened by 0 bases and J by 4 bases, with 9 bases between the two germline ends. As DNA, the CDR3 is TGCGCCAGCAGCCAAGATGAAGGGGTCACCGGGGAGCTGTTTTTT. It yields the protein CASSQDEGVTGELFF.

The chain links TRBV30 to TRBJ1-2; tentatively, D is TRBD1 (5 bases). In germline, CDR1 is GTSNPN, CDR2 SVGIG (reference sequence). CDR3 length equals 14 residues. Trimming removed 0 bases at V and 5 bases at J, with 13 bases between. CDR3 in DNA: TGTGCCTGGAGTGTAGGGTCAGGGCCATATGGCTACACCTTC. Translating gives CAWSVGSGPYGYTF.

The rearrangement links TRBV29-1 to TRBJ1-1, with unresolved D. Germline V gene lookup returns CDR1 SQVTM and CDR2 ANQGSEA. CDR3 size: 12 residues. Trimming removed 7 bases from V and 0 bases from J, with 9 bases in between. For the CDR3, the DNA is TGCAGCGCGGCCGGACTGAACACTGAAGCTTTCTTT. It translates to CSAAGLNTEAFF.

This clone was observed a few times. The chain employs TRBV28 and TRBJ2-1; maybe TRBD2 (6 bases). Germline V gives CDR1 MDHEN, CDR2 SYDVKM. The CDR3 runs 14 residues. Trimming stripped 8 bases from V and 9 bases from J, with 20 bases between. The CDR3 is CASSLGGKPIEQFF. The CDR3 coding sequence is TGTGCCAGCTCTTTAGGCGGGAAACCCATTGAGCAGTTCTTC. Full variable domain (missing parts from reference TRBV28 and TRBJ2-1): DVKVTQSSRYLVKRTGEKVFLECVQDMDHENMFWYRQDPGLGLRLIYFSYDVKMKEKGDIPEGYSVSREKKERFSLILESASTNQTSMYLCASSLGGKPIEQFFGPGTRLTVL.

This rearrangement joins TRBV19 to TRBJ2-2; tentatively, D is TRBD1 (8 bases). There are 15 residues in the CDR3. V lost 6 bases, J lost 4 bases, and 15 bases lay in between. Germline CDR1 reads LNHDA; CDR2 reads SQIVND (reference sequence). CDR3 sequence (DNA): TGTGCCAGTAGCCGCACAGGGGGGGGCACCGGGGAGCTGTTTTTT. It translates to CASSRTGGGTGELFF.

With respect to this clone: The same CDR3 can be traced to other DNA sequences in this sample. The gene calls are TRBV5-1 and TRBJ2-1; D perhaps matches TRBD1 (6 bases). The CDR3 length is 12 residues. V was pared by 0 bases and J by 10 bases, with 8 bases between. Germline-derived CDR1 and CDR2 are SGHRS and YFSETQ. The CDR3 loop is CASSLAGHEQFF. CDR3 in DNA: TGCGCCAGCAGCTTGGCGGGACACGAGCAGTTCTTC.

The rearrangement joins TRBV29-1 to TRBJ2-1, with D possibly matching TRBD2 (7 bases). The CDR3 length is 12 residues. Germline V gives CDR1 SQVTM, CDR2 ANQGSEA. V shed 4 bases and J shed 8 bases, with 12 bases lying between them. CDR3 amino acids: CSVGQGGDEQFF. The CDR3 nucleotides are TGCAGCGTTGGTCAAGGGGGGGATGAGCAGTTCTTC.

This chain uses TRBV28 with TRBJ1-2; no definite D call. Germline assignment: CDR1 MDHEN and CDR2 SYDVKM. Trimming shortened V by 3 bases and J by 8 bases, and 10 bases separated the two germline ends. This CDR3 is 12 amino acids long. In nucleotides, the CDR3 is TGTGCCAGCAGTTTGGTGGGGTTCGGCTACACCTTC. It is translated as CASSLVGFGYTF.

This clone occurred a few times. This chain uses TRBV9 with TRBJ1-6; D uncertain. Per germline, CDR1 SGDLS and CDR2 YYNGEE. This CDR3 is built from 14 residues. V gave up 3 bases and J gave up 4 bases, with 8 bases separating them. The CDR3, as DNA: TGTGCCAGCAGCGAAGGACCGTATAATTCACCCCTCCACTTT. It encodes CASSEGPYNSPLHF.

The chain couples TRBV4-1 to TRBJ1-3, with 9 bases lining up with TRBD1. Germline trimming cut 0 bases from V and 2 bases from J; bases unmatched to any gene: 2. The V gene's germline CDR1 is MGHRA and CDR2 YSYEKL. The CDR3 sequence is 16 residues long. The CDR3 bases are TGCGCCAGCAGCCAAGAGGGACAGGGACCTGGAAACACCATATATTTT. Translation gives CASSQEGQGPGNTIYF.

The genes are TRBV5-1 and TRBJ2-3; a possible D gene is TRBD1 (6 bases). Germline assignment: CDR1 SGHRS and CDR2 YFSETQ. The CDR3 sequence is 15 residues long. V lost 5 bases and J 0 bases, leaving 13 bases between the germline ends. CDR3: CASRGQLTSTDTQYF. The DNA for the CDR3 is TGCGCCAGCAGAGGACAGTTAACTAGCACAGATACGCAGTATTTT.

The chain employs TRBV28 and TRBJ2-7, with TRBD1 matching over 9 bases. Germline V gives CDR1 MDHEN, CDR2 SYDVKM. There are 13 residues in the CDR3. Unmatched junction bases numbered 7, after V lost 6 bases and J lost 7 bases. CDR3 loop: CASRLTGGGEQYF. CDR3 nucleotides: TGTGCCAGCAGGCTGACAGGGGGTGGGGAGCAGTACTTC.

The rearrangement links TRBV2 to TRBJ2-3, with TRBD2 matching 14 bases. The CDR3 has 19 amino acids. J gave up 0 bases and V 5 bases, and 10 bases lay outside the gene matches. The V gene's germline CDR1 is SNHLY and CDR2 FYNNEI. In DNA form, the CDR3 reads TGTGCCAGCAGTATAGCCGGGACTAGCGGGAGAGTAAGCACAGATACGCAGTATTTT. Protein: CASSIAGTSGRVSTDTQYF.